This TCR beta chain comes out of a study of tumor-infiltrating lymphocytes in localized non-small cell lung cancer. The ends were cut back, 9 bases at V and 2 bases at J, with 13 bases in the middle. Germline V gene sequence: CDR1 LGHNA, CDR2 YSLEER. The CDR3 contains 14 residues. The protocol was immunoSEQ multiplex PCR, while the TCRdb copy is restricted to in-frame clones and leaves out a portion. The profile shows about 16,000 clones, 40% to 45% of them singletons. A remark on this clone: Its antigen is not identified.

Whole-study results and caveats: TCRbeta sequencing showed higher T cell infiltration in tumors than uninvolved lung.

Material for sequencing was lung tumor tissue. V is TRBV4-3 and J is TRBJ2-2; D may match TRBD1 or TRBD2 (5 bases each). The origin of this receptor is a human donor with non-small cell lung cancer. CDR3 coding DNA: TGCGCCAGTTCCGGGACGGCTAACACCGGGGAGCTGTTTTTT. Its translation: CASSGTANTGELFF.